The 18 T cell receptor beta chains below come from one sample, sequenced in a study of blood T cell repertoires in COVID-19. Assay used: immunoSEQ multiplex PCR; TCRdb lists only in-frame clones, some missing. In the table there are just under 150,000 clones, roughly 90% of which are singletons. Specimen: peripheral blood. Every receptor here comes from a human donor in a cohort sampled during active COVID-19.

About this clone: Other nucleotide sequences from this sample produce the same CDR3. The chain joins TRBV6-2 or TRBV6-3 to TRBJ1-4; D is perhaps TRBD1 (6 bases). V was clipped by 1 base and J by 8 bases, with 14 bases between them. Looked up from germline, CDR1 is MNHEY and CDR2 is SVGEGT. The CDR3 has 15 residues. In nucleotides, the CDR3 is TGTGCCAGCAGTTACTTGGGACAAGGGAACGAAAAACTGTTTTTT. It encodes CASSYLGQGNEKLFF.

V usage is TRBV11-2 and J usage is TRBJ1-5; D uncertain. The CDR3 extends over 13 amino acids. Trimming stripped 3 bases from V and 1 base from J, with 4 bases between. The germline CDR1 and CDR2 sequences are SGHAT and FQNNGV. The CDR3, as DNA: TGTGCCAGCAGCTTTTCAAGCAATCAGCCCCAGCATTTT. Its translation is CASSFSSNQPQHF.

V usage is TRBV5-6 and J usage is TRBJ2-7; D is possibly TRBD2 (5 bases). V lost 2 bases and J lost 6, with 9 bases in between. Germline-derived CDR1 and CDR2 are SGHDT and YYEEEE. The CDR3 spans 12 residues. DNA for the CDR3: TGTGCCAGCAGCTTTAAAGGGAGCGAGCAGTACTTC. Its translation: CASSFKGSEQYF.

This sequence joins TRBV4-1 and TRBJ1-6, with 7 bases aligning to TRBD1. The CDR3 runs to 16 residues. From germline, CDR1 is MGHRA and CDR2 YSYEKL. V was clipped by 4 bases and J by 5 bases; unmatched bases: 8. The chain's CDR3 is CASSRETGLNNSPLHF. CDR3 DNA sequence: TGCGCCAGCAGCCGAGAGACAGGGTTAAATAATTCACCCCTCCACTTT.

The chain carries TRBV19 and TRBJ2-7; TRBD1 agrees at 10 bases. This CDR3 has 15 amino acids. From germline, CDR1 is LNHDA and CDR2 SQIVND (reference sequence). Trimming removed 7 bases from V and 4 bases from J; junction bases left unmatched: 10. CDR3 bases: TGTGCCAGTACCGCCGGGACAGGGGTTTTATACGAGCAGTACTTC. Encoded protein: CASTAGTGVLYEQYF.

This chain uses TRBV30 with TRBJ2-3; D is unclear. CDR1 GTSNPN and CDR2 SVGIG come from the germline V gene (reference sequence). This CDR3 is 13 amino acids long. Trimming pared 4 bases from V and 2 bases from J, leaving 10 bases between. CDR3 sequence: CAWTPVSTDTQYF. The DNA of the CDR3 is TGTGCCTGGACCCCCGTATCCACAGATACGCAGTATTTT.

The genes are TRBV2 and TRBJ1-5, with TRBD1 matching over 10 bases. CDR1 and CDR2 (germline): SNHLY, FYNNEI. The CDR3 contains 15 residues. V lost 3 bases, J lost 7 bases, and 6 bases stayed unmatched. CDR3 protein: CASSELGQGKQPQHF. The CDR3 DNA sequence: TGTGCCAGCAGTGAGCTGGGACAGGGGAAACAGCCCCAGCATTTT.

The rearrangement links TRBV5-5 to TRBJ2-2, with no clear D. Germline lookup yields CDR1 SGHKS and CDR2 YYEKEE (reference sequence). The CDR3 sequence is 12 residues long. The V end was cut by 4 bases, the J end by 5 bases, with 6 bases between. The CDR3 coding sequence is TGTGCCAGCAGCCCCCAAACCGGGGAGCTGTTTTTT. Translated: CASSPQTGELFF. Complete variable domain (other parts from reference TRBV5-5 and TRBJ2-2): DAGVTQSPTHLIKTRGQQVTLRCSPISGHKSVSWYQQVLGQGPQFIFQYYEKEERGRGNFPDRFSARQFPNYSSELNVNALLLGDSALYLCASSPQTGELFFGEGSRLTVL.

This chain uses TRBV2 with TRBJ1-2; no reliable D call. V was pared by 8 bases and J by 5 bases, with 9 bases between. Germline lookup yields CDR1 SNHLY and CDR2 FYNNEI. The CDR3 covers 11 residues. CDR3 amino acids: CASDAVYGYTF. For the CDR3, the DNA is TGTGCCAGCGACGCGGTATATGGCTACACCTTC.

The chain carries TRBV11-2 and TRBJ2-7, with 11 positions matching TRBD1. The germline CDR1 and CDR2 sequences are SGHAT and FQNNGV. The trim removed 5 bases at V and 3 bases at J, leaving 3 bases unmatched. The CDR3 is made up of 14 amino acids. The CDR3 is CASSPGTGGYEQYF. Written as DNA, the CDR3 is TGTGCCAGCAGCCCCGGGACAGGGGGCTACGAGCAGTACTTC.

The V and J genes are TRBV6-4 and TRBJ2-1; D ambiguous. Trimming took 3 bases from V and 5 from J, leaving 17 bases between them. The CDR3 totals 16 residues. The germline CDR1 and CDR2 sequences are MRHNA and SNTAGT. The CDR3 nucleotides read TGTGCCAGCAGTGAATGCGACGTAACCCAGGACAATGAGCAGTTCTTC. This translates into CASSECDVTQDNEQFF.

This clone was picked up one time. The CDR3 spells CASSLVTSGQETQYF. For the CDR3, the DNA is TGTGCCAGCAGCTTGGTAACTAGCGGACAAGAGACCCAGTACTTC. The V call is TRBV5-6, the J call TRBJ2-5; 8 bases match TRBD2. Germline V lookup: CDR1 SGHDT, CDR2 YYEEEE. The CDR3 runs to 15 residues. The J segment lost 2 bases and the V segment lost 0 bases, leaving 3 bases of the junction unmatched. The full variable domain, with the rest looked up from reference TRBV5-6 and TRBJ2-5, is DAGVTQSPTHLIKTRGQQVTLRCSPKSGHDTVSWYQQALGQGPQFIFQYYEEEERQRGNFPDRFSGHQFPNYSSELNVNALLLGDSALYLCASSLVTSGQETQYFGPGTRLLVL.

This clone was counted a few times. The chain combines TRBV2 with TRBJ1-6, with D hard to call. Germline lookup yields CDR1 SNHLY and CDR2 FYNNEI. The V gene lost 3 bases and the J gene lost 7 bases, with 10 bases spanning the gap. The CDR3 totals 14 residues. The chain's CDR3 is CASSENRNNSPLHF. The CDR3 region has the DNA TGTGCCAGCAGTGAGAACAGAAACAATTCACCCCTCCACTTT.

The chain is built from TRBV4-3 and TRBJ2-1, with D possibly being TRBD2 (5 bases). Deletions cut 0 bases from V and 6 bases from J, with 18 bases between. CDR1 LGHNA and CDR2 YSLEER come from the germline V gene. The CDR3 sequence is 17 residues long. DNA for the CDR3: TGCGCCAGCAGCCAAGAGGTAGCGAGGCTGTCCCCCAATGAGCAGTTCTTC. Translation gives CASSQEVARLSPNEQFF.

The chain joins TRBV2 to TRBJ2-7; 7 nucleotides align to TRBD1. V lost 6 bases and J lost 2; bases outside the gene matches: 1. This CDR3 spans 12 amino acids. Germline V gene data show CDR1 as SNHLY and CDR2 as FYNNEI. CDR3 residues: CASRTGPYEQYF. The CDR3 region has the DNA TGTGCCAGCAGGACAGGGCCCTACGAGCAGTACTTC.

The gene calls are TRBV4-3 and TRBJ1-1; D is unresolved. The V end was cut by 5 bases, the J end by 1 base, with 14 bases between. Germline assignment: CDR1 LGHNA and CDR2 YSLEER. The CDR3 is 15 residues long. The CDR3 here is CASSTLAAGNTEAFF. The CDR3 coding sequence is TGCGCCAGCAGCACTCTTGCGGCCGGGAACACTGAAGCTTTCTTT.

The chain has TRBV6-5 and TRBJ1-2; tentatively, D is TRBD1 (6 bases). Germline values: CDR1 MNHEY, CDR2 SVGAGI. The CDR3 is 13 amino acids. Trimming pared 7 bases from V and 7 bases from J, leaving 16 bases between. CDR3 region: CASTAGAGGGYTF. Written as DNA, the CDR3 is TGTGCCAGCACTGCAGGGGCGGGGGGTGGCTACACCTTC.

The chain employs TRBV2 and TRBJ1-2; D is uncertain. In germline, CDR1 is SNHLY, CDR2 FYNNEI. V was cut by 1 base and J by 8 bases, with 11 bases left in between. The CDR3 length is 13 residues. The CDR3 loop is CASSEGFGEGYTF. DNA for the CDR3: TGTGCCAGCAGTGAAGGATTTGGGGAGGGCTACACCTTC.